This entry is about one T cell receptor (beta chain). The antigen remains unidentified. The entry originates in a study of blood T cells in healthy people across ages. Background on the study: Through template switching, about one barcoded beta molecule was captured per two T cells, as measured in model experiments. The study, taken as a whole, reports: Researchers judged that diversity estimates from one million T cells fell short of true values. Unknown CMV status may confound age-related changes in expanded clones. Per-million-T-cell TCR beta diversity fell roughly linearly with age.

Primed by a sample-barcoded 5' primer and a J-beta primer mix, a second PCR proceeded for 7 to 11 cycles. Via MiXCR, TCRdb re-called the 5' RACE reads, giving one row per CDR3 protein. Of 600,000 to 850,000 distinct CDR3 sequences in the sample, around 40% were seen once. Germline V gene lookup returns CDR1 DFQATT and CDR2 SNEGSKA (reference sequence). This CDR3 is built from 17 residues. Germline trimming cut 6 bases from V and 7 bases from J; bases unmatched to any gene: 19. This rearrangement joins TRBV20-1 to TRBJ2-7; 12 nucleotides align to TRBD2. Sequenced sample: blood. This clonotype originated in a woman aged 55 to 70 in good health. CDR3: CSASGLAGTLPYNEQYF. In DNA form, the CDR3 reads TGCAGTGCAAGTGGACTAGCGGGGACCCTTCCTTACAATGAGCAGTACTTC.